The 31 T cell receptor beta chains below come from one sample, sequenced in a study of T cells in Graves' hyperthyroidism and ophthalmopathy. Template material for amplifying TCR beta CDR3 regions consisted of RNA transcripts. Researchers ran a first-round RT-PCR on the TCR CDR3 using the HTBI primer set. TCRdb recomputed calls from the multiplex PCR reads with MiXCR, one row per CDR3 protein. Of 560,000 or so distinct CDR3 sequences in the sample, 35% to 55% were seen once. Sequencing was performed on peripheral blood or thyroid tissue (not recorded which). These receptors came from a woman under 30 with Graves' hyperthyroidism.

The gene calls are TRBV29-1 and TRBJ2-5, with TRBD1 matching 10 bases. The CDR3 length is 14 residues. Germline-derived CDR1 and CDR2 are SQVTM and ANQGSEA. V lost 6 bases to trimming and J lost 5 bases; unmatched junction nucleotides: 9. The CDR3 sequence: CSVGDRGRSETQYF. The CDR3 bases are TGCAGCGTAGGAGACAGGGGGCGTTCTGAGACCCAGTACTTC.

This sequence joins TRBV5-4 and TRBJ1-6; D unresolved. Germline V lookup: CDR1 SGHNT, CDR2 YYREEE (reference sequence). The germline V and J ends were trimmed by 3 bases and 10 bases, with 11 bases remaining between them. CDR3 size: 13 residues. The CDR3 nucleotides are TGTGCCAGCAGCTCCGGGTGGGAGTCACCCCTCCACTTT. Translation: CASSSGWESPLHF.

The chain employs TRBV7-8 and TRBJ1-1; TRBD1 matches at 9 bases. With V trimmed by 4 bases and J by 5 bases, 8 bases remained unmatched. CDR3 length: 15 residues. The germline V gene has CDR1 SGHVS and CDR2 FQNEAQ. The CDR3 nucleotides read TGTGCCAGCAGCTCTATGGGACAGGGTGAAACTGAAGCTTTCTTT. Its translation: CASSSMGQGETEAFF.

About this clonotype itself: At one boundary the junction diverges from the germline segment, which might be a read error. This chain links TRBV7-2 with TRBJ2-7; 9 positions match TRBD2. This CDR3 has 13 residues. Germline loops: CDR1 SGHTA, CDR2 FQGNSA. The CDR3 protein is CASSIAGVYEQYF. The CDR3 DNA sequence: TGTGCCAGCAGCATAGCGGGGGTATACGAGCAGTACTTC.

This clonotype has just one count. CDR3 nucleotide sequence: TGCAGTGCCCCCGCACAGGGGCTCACTCGGTCACAGGGCTACACCTTC. This encodes CSAPAQGLTRSQGYTF. The rearrangement joins TRBV20-1 to TRBJ1-2, with TRBD1 matching 7 bases. The CDR3 length is 16 residues. After removal of 6 bases from V and 8 bases from J, the junction contained 21 bases not matched to a gene. The germline V gene has CDR1 DFQATT and CDR2 SNEGSKA (reference sequence).

The chain has TRBV9 and TRBJ1-4, with D perhaps matching TRBD1 (5 bases). Germline V lookup: CDR1 SGDLS, CDR2 YYNGEE. V lost 5 bases to trimming and J lost 5 bases, with 16 bases between them. CDR3 length equals 15 residues. In DNA, the CDR3 is TGTGCCAGCAGAAAGGGGTTGCAGGACAATGAAAAACTGTTTTTT. Its translation: CASRKGLQDNEKLFF.

This clonotype was detected ten times or more. The V call is TRBV2, the J call TRBJ2-7; 11 positions agree with TRBD2. J was trimmed by 2 bases and V by 6 bases; bases with no gene match: 6. Germline lookup yields CDR1 SNHLY and CDR2 FYNNEI. The CDR3 loop spans 15 amino acids. Here the CDR3 DNA reads TGTGCCAGCAGAGCGCGGACTAGCGGGCCCTACGAGCAGTACTTC. Amino acid sequence: CASRARTSGPYEQYF.

Comment on this clonotype: Germline is not matched at one junction end, which may reflect a read error. The J gene is TRBJ2-2, the V gene TRBV20-1; D gene uncertain. Germline CDR1 DFQATT, CDR2 SNEGSKA (reference sequence). The CDR3 runs to 14 residues. The CDR3 loop is CSARDPLPTGELFF. CDR3 bases: TGTAGTGCTAGAGATCCCCTCCCCACCGGGGAGCTGTTTTTT.

This clonotype came up a few times. V is TRBV5-1 and J is TRBJ2-2; 12 nucleotides agree with TRBD2. The CDR3 totals 16 residues. The trim removed 2 bases at V and 5 bases at J, leaving 4 bases unmatched. Germline CDR1 and CDR2: SGHRS and YFSETQ. In nucleotides, the CDR3 is TGCGCCAGCAGCTTCAGACTAGCGGGAGTTACCGGGGAGCTGTTTTTT. It specifies CASSFRLAGVTGELFF.

The chain joins TRBV20-1 to TRBJ1-5, with D maybe TRBD1 (5 bases). Trimming cost V 8 bases and J 6 bases, with 11 bases left between them. This CDR3 is 11 amino acids long. Looked up from germline, CDR1 is DFQATT and CDR2 is SNEGSKA (reference sequence). CDR3 nucleotides: TGCAGTTCGGGGGGTATTCAGCCCCAGCATTTT. The encoded protein is CSSGGIQPQHF.

This rearrangement joins TRBV19 to TRBJ2-2; 7 bases are shared with TRBD1. With V trimmed by 5 bases and J by 6 bases, 6 bases remained unmatched. Germline loops: CDR1 LNHDA, CDR2 SQIVND (reference sequence). The CDR3 has 14 residues. The CDR3, as DNA: TGTGCCAGTAGTGGGAGACAGGGACCCGGGGAGCTGTTTTTT. This gives the protein CASSGRQGPGELFF.

In this sample, this clonotype turned up a few times. The CDR3 reads CASRGGSYSGNTIYF. The CDR3, as DNA: TGTGCCAGCAGAGGGGGAAGCTACTCTGGAAACACCATATATTTT. The chain links TRBV2 to TRBJ1-3, with D perhaps matching TRBD1 (6 bases). CDR1 and CDR2 from the germline V gene are SNHLY and FYNNEI. V lost 6 bases and J 0 bases, leaving 12 bases between the germline ends. CDR3 size: 15 residues.

This clonotype was seen a handful of times. The J gene is TRBJ1-4, the V gene TRBV7-8; 9 nucleotides match TRBD1. V shed 3 bases, J shed 7 bases, and the junction held 6 bases outside the gene matches. This CDR3 contains 15 residues. Germline lookup yields CDR1 SGHVS and CDR2 FQNEAQ. CDR3 DNA sequence: TGTGCCAGCAGCTTTCGGGGACAGGGAGGTGAAAAACTGTTTTTT. This sequence encodes CASSFRGQGGEKLFF.

The chain couples TRBV10-3 to TRBJ2-7; D gene ambiguous. V was cut by 5 bases and J by 6 bases, with 5 bases left in between. Germline V gene data show CDR1 as ENHRY and CDR2 as SYGVKD. The CDR3 totals 10 residues. This CDR3 is CAISTGEQYF. Here the CDR3 DNA reads TGTGCCATCAGTACGGGCGAGCAGTACTTC.

The chain combines TRBV10-3 with TRBJ2-7, with D possibly being TRBD1 (5 bases). The CDR3 runs to 11 residues. Germline V gives CDR1 ENHRY, CDR2 SYGVKD. Trimming left V 9 bases short and J 3 bases short, with 9 bases between. The CDR3: CAISGFYEQYF. In nucleotides, the CDR3 is TGTGCCATTTCAGGGTTCTACGAGCAGTACTTC.

The chain links TRBV12-3 or TRBV12-4 to TRBJ1-5; TRBD1 matches at 9 bases. This CDR3 has 17 residues. V shed 5 bases and J 2 bases; nucleotides not matched to a gene: 10. In DNA, the CDR3 is TGTGCCAGCAGTCGCGAAGCGGGGGACAGGGGCAATCAGCCCCAGCATTTT. The encoded protein is CASSREAGDRGNQPQHF.

This clonotype was counted a few times. The rearrangement joins TRBV7-3 to TRBJ2-2, with D perhaps given as TRBD1 or TRBD2 (5 bases each). Trimming removed 2 bases from V and 6 bases from J, with 16 bases in between. Germline-derived CDR1 and CDR2 are SGHTA and FQGTGA. The length of the CDR3 is 16 residues. CDR3 loop: CASSLEGPLLAGELFF. The CDR3 DNA is TGTGCCAGCAGCTTAGAGGGACCGCTTTTAGCCGGGGAGCTGTTTTTT.

This clonotype appeared a few times. The chain uses TRBV20-1 and TRBJ1-1, with D possibly being TRBD1 (6 bases). CDR1 is DFQATT and CDR2 is SNEGSKA in the germline V gene (reference sequence). This CDR3 is 14 amino acids long. Trimming left V 0 bases short and J 2 bases short, with 10 bases between. The DNA for the CDR3 is TGCAGTGCTAGAGATTACAGGGCCAACACTGAAGCTTTCTTT. This gives the protein CSARDYRANTEAFF.

This clonotype was counted ten times or more. This sequence joins TRBV24-1 and TRBJ2-5; D is unclear. This CDR3 has 11 amino acids. The V gene's germline CDR1 is KGHDR and CDR2 SFDVKD. V shed 5 bases and J shed 4 bases, with 4 bases lying between them. The CDR3 spells CATSARETQYF. CDR3 DNA: TGTGCCACCAGTGCAAGAGAGACCCAGTACTTC.

The chain couples TRBV29-1 to TRBJ2-5; D unresolved. The V end lost 6 bases, the J end lost 1 base, and 6 bases lay between the germline ends. Germline CDR1 SQVTM, CDR2 ANQGSEA. The CDR3 runs to 11 residues. CDR3 in amino acids: CSVRFQETQYF. CDR3 nucleotides: TGCAGCGTGAGGTTCCAAGAGACCCAGTACTTC.

Notes on this clonotype: One end of the junction is discordant with germline, which a read error may explain. The chain carries TRBV7-2 and TRBJ2-7; D tentatively reads TRBD1 or TRBD2 (6 bases each). This CDR3 has 16 residues. Per the germline V gene, CDR1 is SGHTA and CDR2 is FQGNSA. The CDR3 DNA sequence: TGCGCCAGCAGCTTTTCCGGGGGCACGGCGACCTACGAGCAGTACTTC. This codes for CASSFSGGTATYEQYF.

This clonotype was seen a handful of times. V and J are TRBV6-6 and TRBJ2-5, with D uncertain. Trimming removed 3 bases from V and 5 bases from J, with 10 bases in between. Germline V gene data show CDR1 as MNHNY and CDR2 as SVGAGI (reference sequence). The length of the CDR3 is 13 residues. The CDR3 DNA follows: TGTGCCAGCAGTTATGCCCCTCGGGAGACCCAGTACTTC. Its protein product is CASSYAPRETQYF.

A note on this clonotype: A read error may explain this, as a much larger clone is one base away. The rearrangement joins TRBV7-6 to TRBJ1-1; D gene ambiguous. Trimming took off 3 bases at V and 0 bases at J, with 8 bases between the two ends. CDR1 is SGHVS, CDR2 FNYEAQ, per germline. The CDR3 sequence is 14 residues long. In nucleotides, the CDR3 is TGTGCCAGCAGCTTTGGAAAGGTGAACACTGAAGCTTTCTTT. Protein sequence: CASSFGKVNTEAFF. The variable domain in full, with the rest retrieved from reference TRBV7-6 and TRBJ1-1, is GAGVSQSPRYKVTKRGQDVALRCDPISGHVSLYWYRQALGQGPEFLTYFNYEAQQDKSGLPNDRFSAERPEGSISTLTIQRTEQRDSAMYRCASSFGKVNTEAFFGQGTRLTVV.

This rearrangement joins TRBV29-1 to TRBJ2-1; D unclear. CDR1 is SQVTM and CDR2 is ANQGSEA in the germline V gene. Trimming shortened V by 6 bases and J by 7 bases, and 16 bases separated the two germline ends. The CDR3 covers 13 residues. The CDR3 coding sequence is TGCAGCGTCGACTTCTCGCTTAGGAATGAGCAGTTCTTC. This translates into CSVDFSLRNEQFF.

This clonotype has only a few counts. The chain combines TRBV2 with TRBJ1-6; a weak D match, TRBD1 (5 bases). The germline V gene encodes CDR1 SNHLY and CDR2 FYNNEI. The CDR3 has 16 amino acids. V was clipped by 6 bases and J by 4 bases, with 16 bases between them. CDR3 DNA: TGTGCCAGCAGGGACCCGGGACGCATGTATAATTCACCCCTCCACTTT. Its translation: CASRDPGRMYNSPLHF.

The gene calls are TRBV10-1 and TRBJ2-7; 8 nucleotides agree with TRBD1. The CDR3 sequence is 13 residues long. Trimming at V came to 6 bases and at J to 5 bases, leaving 6 bases not matched to a gene. Germline V gene lookup returns CDR1 WNHNN and CDR2 SYGVQD (reference sequence). The CDR3 here is CASSRGLVNEQYF. Here the CDR3 DNA reads TGCGCCAGCAGCAGGGGGCTAGTAAACGAGCAGTACTTC.

This clonotype was observed at least ten times. This chain joins TRBV7-8 and TRBJ1-1; the D is unclear. CDR3 length: 13 amino acids. Germline-derived CDR1 and CDR2 are SGHVS and FQNEAQ. The V end was cut by 5 bases, the J end by 2 bases, with 9 bases between. The CDR3 is CASSQAPNTEAFF. The CDR3 nucleotides read TGTGCCAGCAGCCAGGCGCCCAACACTGAAGCTTTCTTT.

About this clonotype: A much larger clonotype is one base distant, so this may be a read error. The J gene is TRBJ2-7, the V gene TRBV9; D gene unclear. The assigned J gene may be wrong: the sequence end matches TRBJ1-2 better. The CDR3 consists of 11 residues. In germline, CDR1 is SGDLS, CDR2 YYNGEE. CDR3 DNA: TGTGCCACCCGCGGGCTAGGTAGCTACACCTTC. It is translated as CATRGLGSYTF.

V gene TRBV20-1 combines with J gene TRBJ2-5; tentatively, D is TRBD2 (5 bases). Between the trimmed V and J ends, which lost 5 bases and 5 bases, there was a span of 9 bases. This CDR3 has 11 residues. In germline, CDR1 is DFQATT, CDR2 SNEGSKA (reference sequence). The CDR3, as DNA: TGCAGTGCTGCAGGCGGGGAGACCCAGTACTTC. Protein: CSAAGGETQYF.

The sample holds many counts of this clonotype. The rearrangement links TRBV12-3 or TRBV12-4 to TRBJ1-1; no definite D call. The CDR3 sequence is 12 residues long. Trimming stripped 7 bases from V and 8 bases from J, with 14 bases between. The CDR3: CASIQSGVEAFF. CDR3 in DNA: TGTGCCAGCATTCAGTCGGGAGTCGAAGCTTTCTTT.

This clonotype was observed a few times. The rearrangement joins TRBV7-2 to TRBJ1-3, with a possible D match to TRBD1 (5 bases). V lost 5 bases and J 0 bases, leaving 11 bases between the germline ends. This CDR3 comprises 15 residues. CDR1 and CDR2 from the germline V gene are SGHTA and FQGNSA. CDR3 in amino acids: CASSPDTHSGNTIYF. The CDR3 DNA follows: TGTGCCAGCAGCCCGGACACGCACTCTGGAAACACCATATATTTT.